A single sample is the source of the 24 T cell receptor beta chains below, sequenced in a study of T cell responses to AZD1222 COVID-19 vaccine (dated by TCRdb to 2020 to 2022). The sample's time point label is to be understood as: baseline before first vaccination. Library prep was done by the immunoSEQ multiplex PCR assay. TCRdb retrieved this table from immuneACCESS and kept in-frame rearrangements only. Not all clones are present; in checked studies, unresolved V genes account for under half, and no reason is known for the remainder. This sample holds about 120,000 clones; 70% to 90% were observed only once. The top ten clones comprise 2% to 2.5% of the sample. The sample here was peripheral blood, taken on day 0 of AZD1222 vaccination. These receptors were obtained from an adult in good health.

The V call is TRBV11-2, the J call TRBJ1-1; TRBD1 agrees at 11 bases. V lost 1 base, J lost 2 bases, and 3 bases stayed unmatched. CDR3 size: 16 residues. From germline, CDR1 is SGHAT and CDR2 FQNNGV. The CDR3 sequence: CASSLGGQGVNTEAFF. The CDR3, as DNA: TGTGCCAGCAGCTTAGGGGGACAGGGGGTAAACACTGAAGCTTTCTTT.

This clone appeared once. The gene calls are TRBV15 and TRBJ2-3; 8 bases line up with TRBD1. CDR1 is LNHNV and CDR2 is YYDKDF in the germline V gene (reference sequence). The CDR3 runs 16 residues. Trimming at V came to 2 bases and at J to 2 bases, leaving 6 bases not matched to a gene. The CDR3, as DNA: TGTGCCACCAGCAGATCCGGGACAGGTGACACAGATACGCAGTATTTT. Amino acid sequence: CATSRSGTGDTDTQYF.

The chain links TRBV19 to TRBJ2-2, with D tentatively TRBD1 (5 bases). CDR1 and CDR2 from the germline V gene are LNHDA and SQIVND (reference sequence). Trimming pared 4 bases from V and 1 base from J, leaving 7 bases between. This CDR3 comprises 14 residues. The CDR3, as DNA: TGTGCCAGTAGTACAGGACAGAACACCGGGGAGCTGTTTTTT. Encoded protein: CASSTGQNTGELFF.

The chain employs TRBV28 and TRBJ2-2; TRBD2 aligns across 8 bases. Germline CDR1 and CDR2: MDHEN and SYDVKM. CDR3 length: 14 amino acids. Trimming at V came to 7 bases and at J to 7 bases, leaving 8 bases not matched to a gene. The DNA for the CDR3 is TGTGCCAGCAAAGATAGCGGGAACGTCGGGGAGCTGTTTTTT. Protein product: CASKDSGNVGELFF.

This sequence joins TRBV5-1 and TRBJ1-4; D is unresolved. V was pared by 0 bases and J by 2 bases, with 8 bases between. Germline V gives CDR1 SGHRS, CDR2 YFSETQ. This CDR3 comprises 15 residues. CDR3 DNA sequence: TGCGCCAGCAGCTTGGGGTTGATGACTAATGAAAAACTGTTTTTT. Its translation: CASSLGLMTNEKLFF.

The chain uses TRBV19 and TRBJ2-7; possible D gene TRBD1, 5 bases. CDR1 and CDR2 from the germline V gene are LNHDA and SQIVND (reference sequence). V gave up 3 bases and J gave up 0 bases, with 12 bases separating them. The CDR3 consists of 15 residues. The CDR3 region is CASSIDDRYSYEQYF. CDR3 nucleotide sequence: TGTGCCAGTAGTATCGACGACAGATACTCCTACGAGCAGTACTTC.

This clone appeared a single time. In nucleotides, the CDR3 is TGTGCCAGCTCACTGGGGGGCTCCGGGACTTTCTACAATGAGCAGTTCTTC. Translating gives CASSLGGSGTFYNEQFF. The genes are TRBV18 and TRBJ2-1, with D tentatively TRBD1 or TRBD2 (6 bases each). The V end lost 4 bases, the J end lost 3 bases, and 19 bases lay between the germline ends. Germline V CDR1 and CDR2: KGHSH, LQKENI. The CDR3 extends over 17 amino acids.

The rearrangement joins TRBV28 to TRBJ1-5; the D gene is possibly TRBD1 (6 bases). Germline CDR1 reads MDHEN; CDR2 reads SYDVKM. The CDR3 consists of 14 residues. V lost 3 bases, J lost 5 bases, and 11 bases lay in between. This chain's CDR3 is CASSFGGFHQPQHF. The CDR3 DNA reads as TGTGCCAGCAGTTTTGGGGGCTTCCATCAGCCCCAGCATTTT.

The chain combines TRBV24-1 with TRBJ1-1; TRBD1 might be the D (5 bases). Per the germline V gene, CDR1 is KGHDR and CDR2 is SFDVKD. V lost 4 bases and J 4 bases, leaving 15 bases between the germline ends. The CDR3 runs 15 residues. The CDR3 nucleotides read TGTGCCACCAGTGACCGGAGGGGTGGTTCCACTGAAGCTTTCTTT. Amino acid sequence: CATSDRRGGSTEAFF.

This clone appeared a single time. The V and J genes are TRBV28 and TRBJ2-2; D may be TRBD1 (5 bases). The germline V gene has CDR1 MDHEN and CDR2 SYDVKM. Deletions cut 6 bases from V and 6 bases from J, with 14 bases between. The CDR3 sequence is 14 residues long. CDR3 sequence (DNA): TGTGCCAGCAGCCGTCACAGGTTTTCCGGGGAGCTGTTTTTT. Translated: CASSRHRFSGELFF.

The J gene is TRBJ1-4, the V gene TRBV4-1; 12 nucleotides line up with TRBD1. The junction had 1 base not matched to a gene; V was cut back by 4 bases and J by 7 bases. This CDR3 contains 14 residues. CDR1 and CDR2 (germline): MGHRA, YSYEKL. CDR3 sequence (DNA): TGCGCCAGCAGCCGGGACAGGGGGCCTGAAAAACTGTTTTTT. It specifies CASSRDRGPEKLFF.

CDR3 DNA sequence: TGTGCCAGTTCTAGCGGAATCACAGATACGCAGTATTTT. Protein: CASSSGITDTQYF. This chain uses TRBV6-4 with TRBJ2-3; the match to TRBD2 covers 7 bases. Trimming removed 9 bases from V and 2 bases from J; junction bases left unmatched: 5. CDR1 is MRHNA and CDR2 is SNTAGT in the germline V gene. The CDR3 totals 13 residues.

This chain joins TRBV7-3 and TRBJ1-2; 9 positions agree with TRBD1. The junction had 5 bases not matched to a gene; V was cut back by 4 bases and J by 5 bases. This CDR3 region has 14 residues. Germline loops: CDR1 SGHTA, CDR2 FQGTGA. The CDR3 region has the DNA TGTGCCAGCAGCTCCCAGGGACAGGGATATGGCTACACCTTC. The encoded protein is CASSSQGQGYGYTF.

The chain couples TRBV30 to TRBJ1-2; 8 bases align to TRBD1. CDR1 GTSNPN and CDR2 SVGIG come from the germline V gene (reference sequence). This CDR3 is 15 amino acids long. The V segment lost 0 bases and the J segment 5 bases; nucleotides outside the gene matches: 8. CDR3 DNA: TGTGCCTGGAGTGTAAGGGCAGGGGGCTGGTATGGCTACACCTTC. Protein sequence: CAWSVRAGGWYGYTF.

This rearrangement joins TRBV6-5 to TRBJ1-2; D is undetermined. The V gene lost 6 bases and the J gene lost 5 bases, with 13 bases spanning the gap. The CDR3 is 13 residues long. The germline V gene has CDR1 MNHEY and CDR2 SVGAGI. CDR3 nucleotide sequence: TGTGCCAGCAGCCAAGAGGCGATATATGGCTACACCTTC. Translation gives CASSQEAIYGYTF.

This chain uses TRBV5-1 with TRBJ2-1, with D perhaps matching TRBD1 or TRBD2 (5 bases each). Germline V gives CDR1 SGHRS, CDR2 YFSETQ. CDR3 size: 15 residues. V was cut by 3 bases and J by 1 base, with 11 bases left in between. The CDR3 region is CASSSEGLSYNEQFF. CDR3 DNA: TGCGCCAGCAGCTCAGAGGGGTTATCCTACAATGAGCAGTTCTTC.

The chain couples TRBV27 to TRBJ1-5; no reliable D call. CDR1 MNHEY and CDR2 SMNVEV come from the germline V gene (reference sequence). The CDR3 totals 13 residues. The V gene lost 4 bases and the J gene lost 4 bases, with 8 bases spanning the gap. The CDR3 reads CASSWALNQPQHF. CDR3 in DNA: TGTGCCAGCAGTTGGGCATTAAATCAGCCCCAGCATTTT.

The CDR3: CASSLRSNYGYTF. CDR3 coding DNA: TGTGCCAGCAGTTTAAGGTCTAACTATGGCTACACCTTC. The J gene is TRBJ1-2, the V gene TRBV27; D is undetermined. Trimming took 2 bases from V and 0 from J, leaving 4 bases between them. CDR1 is MNHEY, CDR2 SMNVEV, per germline (reference sequence). The CDR3 spans 13 residues.

The chain joins TRBV30 to TRBJ2-1, with D perhaps matching TRBD1 or TRBD2 (5 bases each). The CDR3 is 11 residues long. Trimming took off 2 bases at V and 12 bases at J, with 11 bases between the two ends. Germline V gene data show CDR1 as GTSNPN and CDR2 as SVGIG (reference sequence). The CDR3 DNA sequence: TGTGCCTGGAGTAGCCGGGACCTGCAGTTCTTC. This encodes CAWSSRDLQFF.

The V gene is TRBV18, the J gene TRBJ1-3; 9 nucleotides match TRBD1. The junction had 5 bases not matched to a gene; V was cut back by 3 bases and J by 2 bases. The CDR3 loop spans 16 amino acids. Looked up from germline, CDR1 is KGHSH and CDR2 is LQKENI. The CDR3 is CASSPRDREPGNTIYF. The CDR3 DNA reads as TGTGCCAGCTCACCCCGGGACAGGGAGCCTGGAAACACCATATATTTT.

The chain employs TRBV9 and TRBJ2-7; 7 bases align to TRBD1. The ends lost 3 bases at V and 6 bases at J; junction bases unmatched: 6. The CDR3 is made up of 13 amino acids. Germline V gene sequence: CDR1 SGDLS, CDR2 YYNGEE. CDR3 in DNA: TGTGCCAGCAGCGGATATCCAGGGGGCGAGCAGTACTTC. Translating it yields CASSGYPGGEQYF.

This chain links TRBV29-1 with TRBJ2-3; D is ambiguous. Germline V CDR1 and CDR2: SQVTM, ANQGSEA. The CDR3 sequence is 13 residues long. The V gene lost 2 bases and the J gene lost 5 bases, with 11 bases spanning the gap. CDR3 in amino acids: CSVENLVGDTQYF. The CDR3 nucleotides read TGCAGCGTTGAAAATCTGGTTGGAGATACGCAGTATTTT.

The chain uses TRBV5-1 and TRBJ2-5; D possibly corresponds to TRBD1 (6 bases). This CDR3 is 14 amino acids long. The germline V gene encodes CDR1 SGHRS and CDR2 YFSETQ. The ends were cut back, 1 base at V and 4 bases at J, with 11 bases in the middle. This CDR3 is CASSLTGMGETQYF. The CDR3 coding sequence is TGCGCCAGCAGCTTGACAGGGATGGGAGAGACCCAGTACTTC.

The gene calls are TRBV5-4 and TRBJ2-7; 12 nucleotides agree with TRBD2. Germline values: CDR1 SGHNT, CDR2 YYREEE (reference sequence). The J segment lost 7 bases and the V segment lost 2 bases, leaving 4 bases of the junction unmatched. This CDR3 has 14 residues. CDR3 DNA: TGTGCCAGCAGCTTTCCCGGACTAGCGGGAGAGCAGTACTTC. Its translation is CASSFPGLAGEQYF.